Presented here are 21 T cell receptor beta chains from one specimen sequenced in a study of CD8 T cells in ankylosing spondylitis (dated by TCRdb to the late 2010s). The receptor library was made with 5' RACE. Instrument on record: Illumina HiSeq 2500. TCRdb passed the public sequencing reads through fastp at Q25 and MiXCR, retaining productive beta sequences. Each CDR3 protein appears once, grouped with its most common genes and DNA. The sample data list around 150,000 distinct CDR3 sequences, and approximately 44% of these were observed just once. Over 12% of the sample belongs to the ten largest clones. The sequencing sample was made of synovial fluid, either unsorted or a sorted T cell fraction (not recorded which). The receptors were gathered from a male donor with ankylosing spondylitis.

CDR3 bases: TGTGCCAGCAGCCGGGTTCACCACAATGAGCAGTTCTTC. It is translated as CASSRVHHNEQFF. The chain links TRBV6-4 to TRBJ2-1; D is ambiguous. V lost 6 bases and J 5 bases, leaving 11 bases between the germline ends. The CDR3 contains 13 residues. CDR1 is MRHNA, CDR2 SNTAGT, per germline.

This chain uses TRBV29-1 with TRBJ1-1; weak D call: TRBD1 (6 bases). Deletions cut 3 bases from V and 4 bases from J, with 21 bases between. CDR1 SQVTM and CDR2 ANQGSEA come from the germline V gene. The CDR3 totals 16 residues. The CDR3 region is CSVDLVEGGGGTEAFF. The CDR3 DNA is TGCAGCGTTGATCTGGTGGAGGGGGGAGGAGGCACTGAAGCTTTCTTT.

The chain carries TRBV20-1 and TRBJ2-3; 8 bases map to TRBD1. This CDR3 has 15 residues. J gave up 2 bases and V 6 bases, and 10 bases lay outside the gene matches. Per the germline V gene, CDR1 is DFQATT and CDR2 is SNEGSKA (reference sequence). CDR3 nucleotide sequence: TGCAGTGCAGGAAGACAGGGGATACCCACAGATACGCAGTATTTT. This encodes CSAGRQGIPTDTQYF.

The chain is built from TRBV5-1 and TRBJ2-5; D is perhaps TRBD2 (7 bases). Trimming removed 3 bases at V and 8 bases at J, with 20 bases between. CDR1 and CDR2 (germline): SGHRS, YFSETQ. The CDR3 sequence is 15 residues long. The CDR3 protein is CASSSGWGGLDTQYF. CDR3 bases: TGCGCCAGCAGCTCCGGGTGGGGGGGCCTAGATACCCAGTACTTC.

The chain recombines TRBV10-3 with TRBJ2-7, with a weak D call TRBD2 (5 bases). Germline V lookup: CDR1 ENHRY, CDR2 SYGVKD. This CDR3 contains 13 residues. Trimming took 10 bases from V and 2 from J, leaving 15 bases between them. The CDR3: CATLSGKPYEQYF. The CDR3 region has the DNA TGTGCCACCCTCTCCGGGAAGCCCTACGAGCAGTACTTC.

The chain combines TRBV2 with TRBJ1-1; D gene uncertain. With 0 bases removed from V and 4 bases from J, the gap between germline ends came to 9 bases. From germline, CDR1 is SNHLY and CDR2 FYNNEI. The CDR3 totals 14 residues. In DNA form, the CDR3 reads TGTGCCAGCAGTGAAGCGCGGGGATTCACTGAAGCTTTCTTT. Protein sequence: CASSEARGFTEAFF.

The chain is built from TRBV9 and TRBJ1-6; D gene ambiguous. V shed 0 bases and J shed 7 bases, with 8 bases lying between them. The germline CDR1 and CDR2 sequences are SGDLS and YYNGEE. The CDR3 has 14 residues. CDR3 loop: CASSVDEGNSPLHF. For the CDR3, the DNA is TGTGCCAGCAGCGTAGACGAAGGGAATTCACCCCTCCACTTT.

The chain recombines TRBV4-3 with TRBJ2-1, with 10 bases lining up with TRBD2. Germline assignment: CDR1 LGHNA and CDR2 YSLEER. After removal of 3 bases from V and 4 bases from J, the junction contained 6 bases not matched to a gene. The CDR3 sequence is 16 residues long. CDR3 residues: CASSQALAGDYNEQFF. The CDR3 DNA follows: TGCGCCAGCAGCCAGGCGCTAGCGGGAGATTACAATGAGCAGTTCTTC.

J is TRBJ2-7 and V is TRBV10-3, with TRBD1 matching 7 bases. The junction had 11 bases not matched to a gene; V was cut back by 10 bases and J by 5 bases. Germline V lookup: CDR1 ENHRY, CDR2 SYGVKD. The CDR3 is made up of 13 amino acids. The CDR3 DNA is TGTGCCAGCCACCCGACAGGGTTCGACGAGCAGTACTTC. It yields the protein CASHPTGFDEQYF.

J is TRBJ2-7 and V is TRBV28; D not resolved. The CDR3 sequence is 14 residues long. In germline, CDR1 is MDHEN, CDR2 SYDVKM. Trimming pared 2 bases from V and 6 bases from J, leaving 14 bases between. This chain's CDR3 is CASSLIRRIPEQYF. CDR3 sequence (DNA): TGTGCCAGCAGTTTAATTCGTCGCATTCCCGAGCAGTACTTC.

V is TRBV4-2 and J is TRBJ2-5; D ambiguous. The CDR3 loop spans 14 amino acids. CDR1 and CDR2 from the germline V gene are LGHNA and YNFKEQ. Trimming pared 0 bases from V and 4 bases from J, leaving 9 bases between. The CDR3 reads CASSQDGVRETQYF. The CDR3 DNA is TGTGCCAGCAGCCAAGATGGGGTCCGAGAGACCCAGTACTTC.

The rearrangement joins TRBV12-3 or TRBV12-4 to TRBJ2-3; D gene ambiguous. The CDR3 is made up of 13 amino acids. V dropped 3 bases and J dropped 5 bases, with 9 bases sitting between them. Written as DNA, the CDR3 is TGTGCCAGCAGTTTTCCCCCCAAAGATACGCAGTATTTT. This gives the protein CASSFPPKDTQYF.

This rearrangement joins TRBV27 to TRBJ1-5; 7 positions match TRBD1. The CDR3 extends over 16 amino acids. J lost 0 bases, V lost 6 bases, and 8 bases had no gene match. CDR1 MNHEY and CDR2 SMNVEV come from the germline V gene (reference sequence). This chain's CDR3 is CASRDRKVDSNQPQHF. The DNA of the CDR3 is TGTGCCAGCAGGGACAGGAAGGTCGATAGCAATCAGCCCCAGCATTTT.

V is TRBV25-1 and J is TRBJ1-2; the D gene is possibly TRBD1 (5 bases). Germline loops: CDR1 MGHDK, CDR2 SYGVNS. The CDR3 is made up of 14 amino acids. Deletions cut 3 bases from V and 8 bases from J, with 16 bases between. CDR3 protein: CASSEWGPLKGYTF. CDR3 sequence (DNA): TGTGCCAGCAGTGAGTGGGGACCGCTTAAGGGCTACACCTTC.

This clonotype was counted many times. The J gene is TRBJ2-1, the V gene TRBV25-1, with 11 bases that match TRBD2. Germline V CDR1 and CDR2: MGHDK, SYGVNS. The CDR3 has 18 residues. The V gene end was trimmed by 5 bases and the J gene end by 4 bases; junction bases not matched to a gene: 13. As DNA, the CDR3 is TGTGCCAGCAGTCCCGCTAGCGGGGGGTTCTTTGATTACAATGAGCAGTTCTTC. It codes for CASSPASGGFFDYNEQFF.

This clonotype was counted only a few times. This chain joins TRBV6-1 and TRBJ1-2, with D possibly matching TRBD1 (6 bases). The germline V gene has CDR1 MNHNS and CDR2 SASEGT. There are 18 residues in the CDR3. V lost 0 bases and J 3 bases, leaving 20 bases between the germline ends. CDR3 region: CASSEAGWAGALDYGYTF. Here the CDR3 DNA reads TGTGCCAGCAGTGAAGCGGGTTGGGCAGGGGCGCTGGACTATGGCTACACCTTC.

This clonotype occurred a few times. J is TRBJ2-1 and V is TRBV12-3 or TRBV12-4; D may be TRBD2 (5 bases). The CDR3 runs 16 residues. Trimming took 3 bases from V and 5 from J, leaving 17 bases between them. The CDR3 bases are TGTGCCAGCAGTTTTAGAGCGGCCCCTACGAACAATGAGCAGTTCTTC. This sequence encodes CASSFRAAPTNNEQFF.

The chain is built from TRBV27 and TRBJ2-1; perhaps TRBD1 as D (6 bases). Trimming stripped 3 bases from V and 8 bases from J, with 8 bases between. Looked up from germline, CDR1 is MNHEY and CDR2 is SMNVEV (reference sequence). The CDR3 sequence is 12 residues long. CDR3 sequence reads: CASSFRQDEQFF. The CDR3, as DNA: TGTGCCAGCAGTTTTAGACAGGATGAGCAGTTCTTC.

The chain uses TRBV7-4 and TRBJ2-1; perhaps TRBD2 as D (6 bases). The CDR3 totals 15 residues. Trimming cost V 1 base and J 8 bases, with 15 bases left between them. Germline V gene lookup returns CDR1 SGHVT and CDR2 SQSDAQ. CDR3 sequence reads: CASSLVPPSAHEQFF. CDR3 DNA sequence: TGTGCCAGCAGCTTAGTTCCCCCTAGCGCCCATGAGCAGTTCTTC.

The CDR3 here is CASSFGNSGANVLTF. The CDR3 DNA reads as TGTGCCAGCAGCTTCGGGAACTCTGGGGCCAACGTCCTGACTTTC. The chain joins TRBV7-3 to TRBJ2-6; tentatively, D is TRBD2 (5 bases). The germline V and J ends were trimmed by 3 bases and 0 bases, with 6 bases remaining between them. CDR3 length: 15 residues. The germline CDR1 and CDR2 sequences are SGHTA and FQGTGA.

The chain uses TRBV7-9 and TRBJ2-1; 7 bases are a match to TRBD2. V lost 0 bases to trimming and J lost 2 bases; unmatched junction nucleotides: 1. CDR3 length: 15 residues. CDR1 and CDR2 (germline): SEHNR, FQNEAQ (reference sequence). The CDR3 sequence: CASSLAGGTYNEQFF. The CDR3 DNA reads TGTGCCAGCAGCTTAGCGGGAGGGACCTACAATGAGCAGTTCTTC.